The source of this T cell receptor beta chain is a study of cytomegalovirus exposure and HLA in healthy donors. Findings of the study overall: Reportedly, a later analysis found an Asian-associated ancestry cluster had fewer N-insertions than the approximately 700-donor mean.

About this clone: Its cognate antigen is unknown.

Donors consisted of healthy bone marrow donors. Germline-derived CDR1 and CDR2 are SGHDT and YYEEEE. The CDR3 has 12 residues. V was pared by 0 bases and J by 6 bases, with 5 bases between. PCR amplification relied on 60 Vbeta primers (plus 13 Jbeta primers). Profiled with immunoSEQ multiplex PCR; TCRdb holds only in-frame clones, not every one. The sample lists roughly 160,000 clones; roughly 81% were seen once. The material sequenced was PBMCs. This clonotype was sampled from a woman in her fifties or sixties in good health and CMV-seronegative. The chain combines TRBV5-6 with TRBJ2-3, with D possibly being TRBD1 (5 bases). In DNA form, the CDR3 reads TGTGCCAGCAGCTTGGAGGGGGATACGCAGTATTTT. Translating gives CASSLEGDTQYF.